Each of the 6 T cell receptor beta chains below was sequenced from the same sample in a study of blood T cell repertoires in COVID-19. This table comes from immunoSEQ multiplex PCR, and its TCRdb copy is limited to in-frame clones, with some not included. The sample lists 150,000 to 170,000 clones; around 85% were seen once. The sample consisted of peripheral blood. The receptor set was obtained from a woman aged 55-70 years with acute or convalescent COVID-19.

The chain is built from TRBV11-2 and TRBJ1-2; 9 nucleotides line up with TRBD1. V shed 2 bases and J 5 bases; nucleotides not matched to a gene: 3. There are 14 residues in the CDR3. CDR1 SGHAT and CDR2 FQNNGV come from the germline V gene. The CDR3 DNA sequence: TGTGCCAGCAGCTTAACGGACAGGGGATATGGCTACACCTTC. It translates to CASSLTDRGYGYTF.

CDR3 sequence reads: CASSYDSGPYGYTF. CDR3 coding DNA: TGTGCCAGCAGTTACGATTCAGGCCCCTATGGCTACACCTTC. The rearrangement uses TRBV6-5 and TRBJ1-2; D uncertain. Trimming stripped 2 bases from V and 4 bases from J, with 11 bases between. Germline V gene lookup returns CDR1 MNHEY and CDR2 SVGAGI. The length of the CDR3 is 14 residues.

This clone was seen once. The chain employs TRBV5-4 and TRBJ1-4; 7 bases agree with TRBD1. The germline CDR1 and CDR2 sequences are SGHNT and YYREEE (reference sequence). This CDR3 has 16 residues. The junction had 10 bases not matched to a gene; V was cut back by 0 bases and J by 8 bases. The CDR3 DNA reads TGTGCCAGCAGCTTGGGTAAGGGGGCTCAACAGGAAAAACTGTTTTTT. It is translated as CASSLGKGAQQEKLFF.

This clone was recorded once. V and J are TRBV5-1 and TRBJ2-1; tentative D call: TRBD2 (7 bases). V lost 0 bases and J lost 8, with 15 bases in between. Germline loops: CDR1 SGHRS, CDR2 YFSETQ. The CDR3 contains 15 residues. The CDR3 loop reads CASSLASRGQDEQFF. CDR3 bases: TGCGCCAGCAGCTTGGCCTCGCGGGGGCAGGATGAGCAGTTCTTC.

The chain employs TRBV20-1 and TRBJ2-5; D gene ambiguous. The CDR3 has 11 amino acids. V was shortened by 3 bases and J by 5 bases, with 7 bases between the two germline ends. Germline V gene data show CDR1 as DFQATT and CDR2 as SNEGSKA (reference sequence). The CDR3 region is CSAREQETQYF. The CDR3 bases are TGCAGTGCTAGGGAGCAGGAGACCCAGTACTTC.

This chain uses TRBV18 with TRBJ1-2; 9 bases fit TRBD1. The CDR3 covers 14 residues. The trim removed 5 bases at V and 2 bases at J, leaving 3 bases unmatched. Germline values: CDR1 KGHSH, CDR2 LQKENI. In nucleotides, the CDR3 is TGTGCCAGCTCAACCGGGACAGGGAACTATGGCTACACCTTC. This translates into CASSTGTGNYGYTF.